Presented here are 14 T cell receptor beta chains from one specimen sequenced in a study of immune heterogeneity within non-small cell lung tumors. Amplification of TCR beta CDR3 was performed by multiplex PCR with 32 V and 13 J primers. TCRdb reprocessed the multiplex PCR reads via MiXCR and lists one record per CDR3 protein. Of about 22,000 distinct CDR3 sequences listed, around 28% are singletons. Genomic DNA from bulk tumor acted as the template, and about 570 ng was loaded per sample. Multiple widely separated biopsies were taken from each primary tumor at surgery. Their non-small cell lung cancer was newly diagnosed and untreated, and the patients underwent curative surgery. The sequencing sample was made of lung tumor tissue. Receptors were obtained from a man aged 35 to 55 with non-small cell lung cancer.

About this clonotype: This may arise from a read error, as a much more abundant clone is one base away. The rearrangement uses TRBV7-8 and TRBJ2-7; D is possibly TRBD2 (5 bases). V was clipped by 1 base and J by 4 bases, with 23 bases between them. Germline CDR1 and CDR2: SGHVS and FQNEAQ. This CDR3 contains 18 residues. CDR3 amino acids: CASSLGSPRVFTGYEQYF. CDR3 nucleotides: TGTGCCAGCAGCTTAGGATCCCCTCGGGTTTTCACGGGGTACGAGCAGTACTTC.

This clonotype showed up many times. The gene calls are TRBV6-4 and TRBJ2-7; D remains ambiguous. The CDR3 is made up of 11 amino acids. The V and J ends lost 1 base and 11 bases respectively, with 9 bases between them. Germline V gene sequence: CDR1 MRHNA, CDR2 SNTAGT. The CDR3 loop reads CASSDWQGKYF. CDR3 nucleotides: TGTGCCAGCAGTGACTGGCAAGGGAAGTACTTC.

V gene TRBV6-1 combines with J gene TRBJ2-4; 7 bases agree with TRBD2. The CDR3 sequence is 13 residues long. V lost 5 bases to trimming and J lost 3 bases; unmatched junction nucleotides: 1. CDR1 and CDR2 from the germline V gene are MNHNS and SASEGT. CDR3 loop: CASSSGGKNIQYF. Written as DNA, the CDR3 is TGTGCCAGCAGTTCGGGGGGCAAAAACATTCAGTACTTC.

This clonotype was detected a few times. CDR3 residues: CASSQGLQPQHF. CDR3 nucleotides: TGTGCCAGCAGCCAAGGTCTGCAGCCCCAGCATTTT. The chain uses TRBV3-1 and TRBJ1-5; no firm D call. Germline V CDR1 and CDR2: LGHDT, YNNKEL (reference sequence). The germline V and J ends were trimmed by 1 base and 7 bases, with 5 bases remaining between them. The CDR3 has 12 amino acids.

In its sample, this clonotype was seen many times. The CDR3 sequence: CSARDGGDGGNTIYF. CDR3 nucleotides: TGCAGTGCTAGAGATGGGGGGGACGGTGGAAACACCATATATTTT. The chain has TRBV20-1 and TRBJ1-3; TRBD1 might be the D (5 bases). The length of the CDR3 is 15 residues. Trimming removed 0 bases at V and 3 bases at J, with 12 bases between. Germline V gene lookup returns CDR1 DFQATT and CDR2 SNEGSKA (reference sequence).

This clonotype came up a few times. The rearrangement uses TRBV27 and TRBJ2-2, with D perhaps TRBD2 (6 bases). The V gene lost 5 bases and the J gene lost 4 bases, with 14 bases spanning the gap. Germline CDR1 reads MNHEY; CDR2 reads SMNVEV (reference sequence). The CDR3 runs to 15 residues. The CDR3 region has the DNA TGTGCCAGCAGTGAAGGCAGCGGGTTCACCGGGGAGCTGTTTTTT. As protein: CASSEGSGFTGELFF.

This clonotype was counted a few times. The chain carries TRBV24-1 and TRBJ2-7; D gene unclear. V was trimmed by 4 bases and J by 7 bases, leaving 7 bases between them. CDR1 is KGHDR and CDR2 is SFDVKD in the germline V gene. This CDR3 comprises 11 residues. CDR3 amino acids: CATSEKGEQYF. CDR3 in DNA: TGTGCCACCAGTGAAAAAGGGGAGCAGTACTTC.

This clonotype was observed a handful of times. This chain uses TRBV2 with TRBJ1-1, with unresolved D. V was trimmed by 2 bases and J by 0 bases, leaving 7 bases between them. The germline gives CDR1 SNHLY, CDR2 FYNNEI. CDR3 length: 14 residues. CDR3: CASSERTVNTEAFF. The CDR3 bases are TGTGCCAGCAGTGAAAGGACTGTGAACACTGAAGCTTTCTTT.

This clonotype is classed as medium-sized (0.01 to 0.1%). V and J are TRBV10-3 and TRBJ2-7, with 11 bases aligning to TRBD2. V was pared by 6 bases and J by 3 bases, with 4 bases of the junction left unmatched. The germline CDR1 and CDR2 sequences are ENHRY and SYGVKD. This CDR3 is 14 amino acids long. CDR3 bases: TGTGCCATCAGGTCGACTAGCGGGATCTACGAGCAGTACTTC. Protein: CAIRSTSGIYEQYF.

This clonotype was counted only a few times. V and J are TRBV9 and TRBJ2-7; D not resolved. The CDR3 totals 15 residues. V lost 0 bases, J lost 3 bases, and 13 bases lay in between. CDR1 is SGDLS, CDR2 YYNGEE, per germline. The CDR3 loop reads CASSVGEQSGYEQYF. The CDR3, as DNA: TGTGCCAGCAGCGTAGGAGAACAGTCCGGCTACGAGCAGTACTTC.

This clonotype was counted at least ten times. The chain carries TRBV9 and TRBJ2-3; 9 bases fit TRBD1. The germline CDR1 and CDR2 sequences are SGDLS and YYNGEE. This CDR3 is 15 amino acids long. J gave up 6 bases and V 3 bases, and 8 bases lay outside the gene matches. CDR3 sequence reads: CASSGTGTGTDTQYF. CDR3 DNA sequence: TGTGCCAGCAGCGGAACCGGGACAGGGACCGATACGCAGTATTTT.

This clonotype was found a few times. The chain combines TRBV12-3 or TRBV12-4 with TRBJ2-5; possible D gene TRBD2, 6 bases. The V end was cut by 8 bases, the J end by 5 bases, with 18 bases between. This CDR3 has 14 residues. The CDR3 DNA is TGTGCCAGCCAAATGCCTCCGGGGGTCGAGACCCAGTACTTC. This sequence encodes CASQMPPGVETQYF.

In regard to this clonotype: Being one base from a much bigger clone, this may be a read error. The CDR3 reads CAWSAPSNGYTF. CDR3 nucleotides: TGTGCCTGGAGTGCACCGAGCAATGGCTACACCTTC. This chain joins TRBV30 and TRBJ1-2; D is ambiguous. The CDR3 consists of 12 residues. With 1 base removed from V and 6 bases from J, the gap between germline ends came to 9 bases. Germline values: CDR1 GTSNPN, CDR2 SVGIG (reference sequence).

By share, this clonotype ranks as medium-sized. The chain employs TRBV6-1 and TRBJ2-7, with 10 bases matching TRBD2. Germline CDR1 reads MNHNS; CDR2 reads SASEGT. The CDR3 is made up of 20 amino acids. J was trimmed by 1 base and V by 6 bases; bases with no gene match: 21. CDR3 coding DNA: TGTGCCAGCAGAAGGGGCGCCGGCGATAAGCGGGAGGGGGGGTCCTACGAGCAGTACTTC. Amino acids: CASRRGAGDKREGGSYEQYF.